The following is a TCR beta chain sequence with its context. Antigen specificity is unknown. The data originate from a study of cytomegalovirus exposure and HLA in healthy donors. The PCR had 60 Vbeta and 13 Jbeta primers. Here immunoSEQ multiplex PCR was the method, and the copy in TCRdb shows in-frame clones only, minus some. The data hold about 190,000 clones, with approximately 79% observed a single time. Notes on the study in general: Cytomegalovirus-associated TCR beta chains were listed, numbering approximately 150. Exclusion as indistinguishable affected some V segments, including TRBV6-2 and TRBV6-3.

The donors gave bone marrow, and they were healthy. Donors showed nominal health when sampled, although they likely had unrecorded immune exposures. This CDR3 is built from 13 residues. From germline, CDR1 is SGDLS and CDR2 YYNGEE. Trimming removed 3 bases from V and 1 base from J, with 7 bases in between. Sequenced sample: PBMCs. The receptor comes from a woman younger than 30 in good health and CMV-seronegative. This chain links TRBV9 with TRBJ2-5; D not resolved. The CDR3 nucleotides read TGTGCCAGCAGCGCTCAGATCCAAGAGACCCAGTACTTC. Its protein is CASSAQIQETQYF.